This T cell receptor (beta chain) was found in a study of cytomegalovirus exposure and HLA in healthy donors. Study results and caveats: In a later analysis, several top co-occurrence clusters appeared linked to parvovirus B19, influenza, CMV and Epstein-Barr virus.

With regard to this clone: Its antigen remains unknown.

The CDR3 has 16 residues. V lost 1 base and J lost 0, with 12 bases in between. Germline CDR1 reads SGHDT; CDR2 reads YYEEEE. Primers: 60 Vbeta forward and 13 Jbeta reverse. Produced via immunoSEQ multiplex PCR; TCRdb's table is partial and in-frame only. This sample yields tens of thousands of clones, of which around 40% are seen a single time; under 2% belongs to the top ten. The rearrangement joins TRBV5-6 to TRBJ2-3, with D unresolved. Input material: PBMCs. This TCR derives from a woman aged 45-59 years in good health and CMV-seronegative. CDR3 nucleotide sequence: TGTGCCAGCAGCTTGAAACAGTCCGCTAGCACAGATACGCAGTATTTT. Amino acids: CASSLKQSASTDTQYF.